This passage covers 12 T cell receptor beta chains from one sample sequenced in a study of blood T cell repertoires in COVID-19. TCRdb's table, derived via immunoSEQ multiplex PCR, lists solely in-frame clones and lacks some. The table has 540,000 or so clones, about 89% seen once. The sequenced sample was peripheral blood. The origin of the receptors is a woman between 45 and 60 years old with COVID-19, enrolled during active disease.

The sample holds one count of this clone. The chain combines TRBV24-1 with TRBJ2-3; 12 bases fit TRBD2. CDR3 length: 18 amino acids. Germline trimming cut 2 bases from V and 4 bases from J; bases unmatched to any gene: 9. The germline CDR1 and CDR2 sequences are KGHDR and SFDVKD. The DNA for the CDR3 is TGTGCCACCAGTGATTCTAGACTAGCGGGGGCGTTTGCAGATACGCAGTATTTT. It translates to CATSDSRLAGAFADTQYF.

The V call is TRBV6-5, the J call TRBJ1-2; TRBD1 agrees at 7 bases. The CDR3 is 14 residues long. Germline CDR1 is MNHEY and CDR2 is SVGAGI. V lost 2 bases, J lost 6 bases, and 6 bases stayed unmatched. The CDR3 loop is CASSYKGQTNGYTF. The CDR3 region has the DNA TGTGCCAGCAGTTACAAGGGACAGACAAATGGCTACACCTTC.

For this clone: The same CDR3 also results from other DNA sequences found in this sample. The chain combines TRBV18 with TRBJ1-5; TRBD1 agrees at 8 bases. This CDR3 comprises 13 residues. Per the germline V gene, CDR1 is KGHSH and CDR2 is LQKENI. The ends lost 3 bases at V and 7 bases at J; junction bases unmatched: 2. CDR3: CASSPTGGQPQHF. The CDR3 DNA follows: TGTGCCAGCTCACCCACAGGGGGGCAGCCCCAGCATTTT.

The chain links TRBV27 to TRBJ1-6, with TRBD1 identical over 7 bases. The germline V gene encodes CDR1 MNHEY and CDR2 SMNVEV (reference sequence). The trim removed 3 bases at V and 1 base at J, leaving 0 bases unmatched. The CDR3 length is 15 residues. DNA for the CDR3: TGTGCCAGCAGTTTGGACAGGTCCTATAATTCACCCCTCCACTTT. Protein sequence: CASSLDRSYNSPLHF.

Comment on this clone: One junction end does not reproduce the germline sequence, and a read error may be involved. This chain links TRBV28 with TRBJ1-2, with D possibly being TRBD1 (5 bases). Germline CDR1 and CDR2: MDHEN and SYDVKM. The CDR3 spans 8 residues. The CDR3: CASGALAF. In DNA, the CDR3 is TGTGCCAGCGGGGCCCTGGCCTTC.

The gene calls are TRBV24-1 and TRBJ2-5; TRBD1 aligns across 7 bases. This CDR3 is 14 amino acids long. V lost 5 bases to trimming and J lost 5 bases; unmatched junction nucleotides: 7. Germline CDR1 reads KGHDR; CDR2 reads SFDVKD. CDR3 loop: CATSAQGVGETQYF. CDR3 in DNA: TGTGCCACCAGTGCCCAGGGGGTGGGGGAGACCCAGTACTTC.

The J gene is TRBJ2-3, the V gene TRBV7-9; 7 positions agree with TRBD1. CDR1 and CDR2 (germline): SEHNR, FQNEAQ (reference sequence). The V segment lost 4 bases and the J segment 2 bases; nucleotides outside the gene matches: 9. The CDR3 runs to 16 residues. Here the CDR3 DNA reads TGTGCCAGCAGCTCCTCCAGGGGGACAGACACAGATACGCAGTATTTT. Its translation: CASSSSRGTDTDTQYF.

CDR3 amino acids: CATQPGHSYEQYF. The CDR3 nucleotides are TGTGCCACTCAACCGGGACACTCCTACGAGCAGTACTTC. The chain couples TRBV24-1 to TRBJ2-7; a weak D match, TRBD1 (6 bases). Trimming removed 10 bases at V and 0 bases at J, with 12 bases between. The CDR3 runs to 13 residues. Germline V lookup: CDR1 KGHDR, CDR2 SFDVKD.

The chain combines TRBV5-1 with TRBJ1-2; TRBD1 agrees at 9 bases. CDR3 length equals 16 residues. In germline, CDR1 is SGHRS, CDR2 YFSETQ. The V and J ends lost 2 bases and 8 bases, in that order; junction bases with no gene match: 13. This chain's CDR3 is CASSLTSDRGFNGYTF. In DNA, the CDR3 is TGCGCCAGCAGCTTAACCTCGGACAGGGGATTTAACGGCTACACCTTC.

The chain recombines TRBV2 with TRBJ1-1, with TRBD1 as a possible D gene (5 bases). From germline, CDR1 is SNHLY and CDR2 FYNNEI. This CDR3 contains 13 residues. The ends were cut back, 4 bases at V and 1 base at J, with 7 bases in the middle. CDR3 residues: CASSGRENTEAFF. The DNA of the CDR3 is TGTGCCAGCAGTGGCAGGGAGAACACTGAAGCTTTCTTT.

This clone has just one count. The chain uses TRBV5-1 and TRBJ1-1, with 7 bases fitting TRBD1. The V segment lost 4 bases and the J segment 8 bases; nucleotides outside the gene matches: 5. The CDR3 consists of 12 residues. Germline CDR1 and CDR2: SGHRS and YFSETQ. In nucleotides, the CDR3 is TGCGCCAGCAGCGCCGGGACAGCAGAAGCTTTCTTT. It is translated as CASSAGTAEAFF.

This chain uses TRBV19 with TRBJ2-1, with 7 bases matching TRBD1. V trimming: 3 bases; J trimming: 7 bases; junction bases outside the gene matches: 6. The CDR3 covers 14 residues. CDR1 and CDR2 (germline): LNHDA, SQIVND (reference sequence). The CDR3 reads CASSIPTGRNEQFF. In DNA form, the CDR3 reads TGTGCCAGTAGTATTCCGACAGGGAGAAATGAGCAGTTCTTC.